Listed here are 28 T cell receptor beta chains from one sample, sequenced in a study of a mutant IDH1 vaccine in newly diagnosed glioma. Time point here: baseline, week 1 (first vaccination visit). Regarding treatment: pre-vaccination baseline after standard-of-care therapy. Here immunoSEQ multiplex PCR was the method, and the copy in TCRdb shows in-frame clones only, minus some. The sample contains 30,000 or so clones, over 75% of which appear only once. Here the sequenced sample was PBMCs, taken from a glioma patient treated with radiotherapy, temozolomide or both. The receptors originated from a man aged 25-45 years with glioma.

The chain employs TRBV9 and TRBJ2-7; no clear D. CDR1 is SGDLS, CDR2 YYNGEE, per germline. Trimming shortened V by 4 bases and J by 3 bases, and 8 bases separated the two germline ends. There are 12 residues in the CDR3. The CDR3 DNA reads as TGTGCCAGCAGCCCAGATTTCTACGAGCAGTACTTC. Its protein product is CASSPDFYEQYF.

This sequence joins TRBV9 and TRBJ2-5; D unclear. CDR3 length: 13 residues. V was pared by 1 base and J by 2 bases, with 6 bases between. The V gene's germline CDR1 is SGDLS and CDR2 YYNGEE. In nucleotides, the CDR3 is TGTGCCAGCAGCGTAAGGCATCAAGAGACCCAGTACTTC. Translated, it gives CASSVRHQETQYF.

The chain has TRBV28 and TRBJ2-1; 12 bases fit TRBD2. Germline V gives CDR1 MDHEN, CDR2 SYDVKM. The length of the CDR3 is 16 residues. The V segment lost 5 bases and the J segment 2 bases; nucleotides outside the gene matches: 4. CDR3: CASSGGLAGTYNEQFF. The CDR3 DNA sequence: TGTGCCAGCAGTGGGGGACTAGCGGGTACCTACAATGAGCAGTTCTTC.

The rearrangement joins TRBV7-8 to TRBJ2-7; a weak D match, TRBD2 (5 bases). The CDR3 is 12 amino acids. Germline CDR1 SGHVS, CDR2 FQNEAQ. CDR3 protein: CAAGASTYEQYF. The DNA for the CDR3 is TGTGCTGCGGGCGCTAGCACCTACGAGCAGTACTTC.

The rearrangement links TRBV11-2 to TRBJ2-7, with TRBD1 matching over 9 bases. The length of the CDR3 is 15 residues. Trimming took 5 bases from V and 3 from J; bases not matched to a gene: 8. CDR1 and CDR2 (germline): SGHAT, FQNNGV. Here the CDR3 reads CASSDSGTGFYEQYF. CDR3 bases: TGTGCCAGCAGCGACTCCGGGACAGGGTTCTACGAGCAGTACTTC.

The chain couples TRBV15 to TRBJ1-3; D not resolved. V was clipped by 6 bases and J by 0 bases, with 6 bases between them. The CDR3 sequence is 13 residues long. The germline V gene encodes CDR1 LNHNV and CDR2 YYDKDF (reference sequence). The CDR3 is CATRKRSGNTIYF. DNA for the CDR3: TGTGCCACCAGGAAGCGCTCTGGAAACACCATATATTTT.

The chain joins TRBV6-1 to TRBJ2-7; 7 positions match TRBD1. Germline V lookup: CDR1 MNHNS, CDR2 SASEGT. The trim removed 5 bases at V and 8 bases at J, leaving 15 bases unmatched. The length of the CDR3 is 15 residues. CDR3 in amino acids: CASSFGRGISFQQYF. DNA of the CDR3: TGTGCCAGCAGTTTCGGCAGGGGGATATCGTTTCAGCAGTACTTC.

The chain combines TRBV9 with TRBJ1-2; D unresolved. The CDR3 consists of 14 residues. The V and J ends lost 0 bases and 2 bases respectively, with 8 bases between them. The germline CDR1 and CDR2 sequences are SGDLS and YYNGEE. This CDR3 reads CASSVDEENYGYTF. As DNA, the CDR3 is TGTGCCAGCAGCGTAGATGAGGAGAACTATGGCTACACCTTC.

The chain is built from TRBV7-9 and TRBJ2-7; D is possibly TRBD1 (7 bases). The CDR3 totals 13 residues. Trimming removed 6 bases from V and 5 bases from J, with 14 bases in between. Looked up from germline, CDR1 is SEHNR and CDR2 is FQNEAQ (reference sequence). CDR3 protein: CASSYQGEDEQYF. The CDR3 coding sequence is TGTGCCAGCAGTTATCAGGGGGAGGACGAGCAGTACTTC.

The rearrangement links TRBV27 to TRBJ2-1; perhaps TRBD1 as D (6 bases). The germline V gene has CDR1 MNHEY and CDR2 SMNVEV (reference sequence). V lost 4 bases, J lost 3 bases, and 13 bases lay in between. This CDR3 comprises 15 residues. The CDR3 spells CASSSRYRDYNEQFF. CDR3 sequence (DNA): TGTGCCAGCAGTTCCCGGTACAGGGACTACAATGAGCAGTTCTTC.

The genes are TRBV7-3 and TRBJ2-7, with D perhaps assigned TRBD1 or TRBD2 (5 bases each). CDR1 is SGHTA and CDR2 is FQGTGA in the germline V gene. The CDR3 length is 12 residues. Trimming stripped 0 bases from V and 5 bases from J, with 5 bases between. This CDR3 is CASSLTGDEQYF. The CDR3 nucleotides read TGTGCCAGCAGCTTAACGGGGGACGAGCAGTACTTC.

This rearrangement joins TRBV27 to TRBJ2-5, with 11 bases that match TRBD2. The J segment lost 2 bases and the V segment lost 6 bases, leaving 8 bases of the junction unmatched. This CDR3 is 16 amino acids long. The germline V gene encodes CDR1 MNHEY and CDR2 SMNVEV (reference sequence). CDR3 in DNA: TGTGCCAGCAGGCGGCTAGCGGGGGGTTTTCAAGAGACCCAGTACTTC. Translating gives CASRRLAGGFQETQYF.

The chain recombines TRBV7-2 with TRBJ1-3; D is ambiguous. Trimming pared 1 base from V and 4 bases from J, leaving 11 bases between. Germline V gene lookup returns CDR1 SGHTA and CDR2 FQGNSA. CDR3 size: 15 residues. The chain's CDR3 is CASSLVASSGNTIYF. The CDR3 bases are TGTGCCAGCAGCTTAGTGGCAAGTTCGGGAAACACCATATATTTT.

The V and J genes are TRBV15 and TRBJ1-5; TRBD1 might be the D (5 bases). The CDR3 totals 13 residues. Trimming removed 3 bases from V and 7 bases from J, with 10 bases in between. Germline CDR1 LNHNV, CDR2 YYDKDF (reference sequence). The CDR3 bases are TGTGCCACCAGCAGCTCAGGGACCCAGCCCCAGCATTTT. It codes for CATSSSGTQPQHF.

The rearrangement joins TRBV6-4 to TRBJ1-1, with D perhaps matching TRBD1 (6 bases). The CDR3 length is 13 residues. Germline V gene sequence: CDR1 MRHNA, CDR2 SNTAGT. Trimming took 2 bases from V and 4 from J, leaving 8 bases between them. CDR3 sequence: CASSDTGTTEAFF. The CDR3 DNA reads TGTGCCAGCAGTGACACAGGGACCACTGAAGCTTTCTTT.

The CDR3 nucleotides are TGTGCCAGCTCAGGGGGTCTCACTGAAGCTTTCTTT. As protein: CASSGGLTEAFF. The V and J genes are TRBV18 and TRBJ1-1; perhaps TRBD1 as D (5 bases). V lost 5 bases and J lost 4, with 8 bases in between. The CDR3 extends over 12 amino acids. Germline values: CDR1 KGHSH, CDR2 LQKENI. The variable domain in full, completed from reference TRBV18 and TRBJ1-1, reads NAGVMQNPRHLVRRRGQEARLRCSPMKGHSHVYWYRQLPEEGLKFMVYLQKENIIDESGMPKERFSAEFPKEGPSILRIQQVVRGDSAAYFCASSGGLTEAFFGQGTRLTVV.

The chain carries TRBV30 and TRBJ2-7; 7 bases match TRBD1. Germline V gene sequence: CDR1 GTSNPN, CDR2 SVGIG (reference sequence). CDR3 length equals 15 residues. V gave up 0 bases and J gave up 4 bases; unmatched junction bases: 9. The CDR3 is CAWSVPDRVGYEQYF. In DNA, the CDR3 is TGTGCCTGGAGTGTACCCGACAGGGTCGGGTACGAGCAGTACTTC.

A few counts support this clone. The V call is TRBV10-3, the J call TRBJ1-1; D is ambiguous. V shed 0 bases and J shed 3 bases, with 8 bases lying between them. From germline, CDR1 is ENHRY and CDR2 SYGVKD. The CDR3 runs to 14 residues. The CDR3 DNA follows: TGTGCCATCAGTGAGTCGGGAGTCGACACTGAAGCTTTCTTT. It translates to CAISESGVDTEAFF.

In this sample, this clone is medium-sized. A read error may produce the germline difference seen at one junction end. This chain connects TRBV30 to TRBJ2-1; the D is unclear. CDR3 length: 12 residues. Germline CDR1 reads GTSNPN; CDR2 reads SVGIG (reference sequence). The CDR3 nucleotides are TGTGCCTGGAGTAAGGGCCCCGGGCTAGTGATCTTC. Translating gives CAWSKGPGLVIF.

DNA for the CDR3: TGTGCCAGCAGCTTAGCTACGGGGTGGAGGGACACAGATACGCAGTATTTT. Translating it yields CASSLATGWRDTDTQYF. The chain carries TRBV13 and TRBJ2-3, with D tentatively TRBD2 (6 bases). The CDR3 runs to 17 residues. Germline CDR1 and CDR2: PRHDT and FYEKMQ (reference sequence). V lost 1 base and J 2 bases, leaving 16 bases between the germline ends.

The rearrangement links TRBV18 to TRBJ1-3, with 8 bases identical to TRBD1. Per germline, CDR1 KGHSH and CDR2 LQKENI. CDR3 length equals 14 residues. The ends lost 6 bases at V and 2 bases at J; junction bases unmatched: 3. In DNA, the CDR3 is TGTGCCAGCTCCCCGGACAGGGCTGGAAACACCATATATTTT. Translating it yields CASSPDRAGNTIYF.

This chain uses TRBV30 with TRBJ2-7, with a weak D call TRBD1 (5 bases). V was cut by 4 bases and J by 3 bases, with 10 bases left in between. This CDR3 has 12 amino acids. Germline CDR1 GTSNPN, CDR2 SVGIG (reference sequence). This CDR3 is CAWNGQVYEQYF. CDR3 nucleotide sequence: TGTGCCTGGAATGGACAAGTCTACGAGCAGTACTTC.

The V and J genes are TRBV19 and TRBJ1-5; D remains unclear. The V end was cut by 8 bases, the J end by 3 bases, with 8 bases between. The germline CDR1 and CDR2 sequences are LNHDA and SQIVND (reference sequence). This CDR3 region has 12 residues. CDR3 residues: CASQIVNQPQHF. The CDR3 coding sequence is TGTGCCAGTCAGATAGTCAATCAGCCCCAGCATTTT. The variable domain in full, with the rest retrieved from reference TRBV19 and TRBJ1-5, is DGGITQSPKYLFRKEGQNVTLSCEQNLNHDAMYWYRQDPGQGLRLIYYSQIVNDFQKGDIAEGYSVSREKKESFPLTVTSAQKNPTAFYLCASQIVNQPQHFGDGTRLSIL.

Concerning this clone: The same CDR3 also results from other DNA sequences found in this sample. J is TRBJ1-5 and V is TRBV19, with D perhaps TRBD1 (5 bases). The CDR3 consists of 14 residues. Germline lookup yields CDR1 LNHDA and CDR2 SQIVND (reference sequence). Trimming took off 3 bases at V and 1 base at J, with 7 bases between the two ends. CDR3 amino acids: CASSIRDSNQPQHF. The DNA of the CDR3 is TGTGCCAGTAGTATCCGGGACAGCAATCAGCCCCAGCATTTT.

This clone was observed once. CDR3 region: CASSPGQFLREQYF. CDR3 sequence (DNA): TGCGCCAGCAGCCCTGGACAGTTCCTCCGCGAGCAGTACTTC. The V gene is TRBV4-1, the J gene TRBJ2-7, with D tentatively TRBD1 (6 bases). With 4 bases removed from V and 6 bases from J, the gap between germline ends came to 16 bases. The CDR3 extends over 14 amino acids. Looked up from germline, CDR1 is MGHRA and CDR2 is YSYEKL.

This chain joins TRBV7-2 and TRBJ2-1, with TRBD2 identical over 13 bases. After removal of 8 bases from V and 4 bases from J, the junction contained 8 bases not matched to a gene. Germline V gene data show CDR1 as SGHTA and CDR2 as FQGNSA. The CDR3 runs 16 residues. Here the CDR3 reads CASALAGGPGYNEQFF. DNA for the CDR3: TGTGCCAGCGCACTAGCGGGGGGGCCGGGGTACAATGAGCAGTTCTTC.

The V gene is TRBV15, the J gene TRBJ1-5; D possibly corresponds to TRBD1 (5 bases). The CDR3 covers 13 residues. Germline values: CDR1 LNHNV, CDR2 YYDKDF (reference sequence). Trimming cost V 8 bases and J 3 bases, with 11 bases left between them. Written as DNA, the CDR3 is TGTGCCACCCGGGGCCTTGCCAATCAGCCCCAGCATTTT. Its translation: CATRGLANQPQHF.

The chain carries TRBV19 and TRBJ2-4; the D gene is possibly TRBD1 (6 bases). Trimming removed 5 bases at V and 0 bases at J, with 14 bases between. Germline-derived CDR1 and CDR2 are LNHDA and SQIVND (reference sequence). The CDR3 has 16 residues. The CDR3 spells CASSRRGGLAKNIQYF. CDR3 DNA sequence: TGTGCCAGTAGTCGGCGAGGGGGATTAGCCAAAAACATTCAGTACTTC.